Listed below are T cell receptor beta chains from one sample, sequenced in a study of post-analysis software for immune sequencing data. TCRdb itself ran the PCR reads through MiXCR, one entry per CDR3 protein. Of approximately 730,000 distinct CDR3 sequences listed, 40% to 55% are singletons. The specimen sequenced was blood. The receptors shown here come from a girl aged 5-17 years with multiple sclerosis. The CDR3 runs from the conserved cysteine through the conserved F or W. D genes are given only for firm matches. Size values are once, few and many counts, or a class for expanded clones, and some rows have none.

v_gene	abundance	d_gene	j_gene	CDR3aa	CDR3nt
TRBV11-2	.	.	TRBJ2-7	CASSSGPPSSATYEQYF	TGTGCCAGCAGCTCAGGTCCCCCGAGTAGCGCTACCTACGAGCAGTACTTC
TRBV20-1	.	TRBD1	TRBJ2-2	CSAWDRDFTGELFF	TGCAGTGCTTGGGACAGGGACTTCACCGGGGAGCTGTTTTTT
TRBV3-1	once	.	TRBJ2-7	CASSQRETSYEQYF	TGTGCCAGCAGCCAACGGGAGACCTCCTACGAGCAGTACTTC
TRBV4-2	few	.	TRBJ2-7	CASSQELPVPSLGYEQYF	TGTGCCAGCAGCCAAGAACTCCCCGTCCCGTCTTTGGGGTACGAGCAGTACTTC
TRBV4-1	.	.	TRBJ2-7	CASSQDGAAYEQYF	TGCGCCAGCAGCCAAGACGGGGCCGCCTACGAGCAGTACTTC
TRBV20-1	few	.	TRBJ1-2	CSAWGTETYGYTF	TGCAGTGCTTGGGGGACGGAGACATATGGCTACACCTTC
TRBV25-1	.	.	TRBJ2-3	CASSEYRQGGDTQYF	TGTGCCAGCAGTGAATATCGCCAGGGGGGAGATACGCAGTATTTT
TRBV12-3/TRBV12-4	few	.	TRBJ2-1	CASRSQTYNEQFF	TGTGCCAGCCGATCGCAGACATACAATGAGCAGTTCTTC
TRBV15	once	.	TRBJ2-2	CATSRDLVAGELFF	TGTGCCACCAGCAGAGATTTAGTGGCCGGGGAGCTGTTTTTT
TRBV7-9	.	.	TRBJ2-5	CASSLLFYRGQGDQETQYF	TGTGCCAGCAGCCTCCTTTTTTACCGGGGTCAAGGGGATCAAGAGACCCAGTACTTC
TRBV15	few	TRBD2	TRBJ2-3	CATTSGVAGGADTQYF	TGTGCCACCACCTCGGGGGTAGCGGGAGGAGCAGATACGCAGTATTTT
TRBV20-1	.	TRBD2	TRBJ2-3	CSAVLASSTDTQYF	TGCAGTGCCGTACTAGCGTCTAGCACAGATACGCAGTATTTT
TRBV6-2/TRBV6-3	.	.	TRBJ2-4	CASSYSNSRKGYF	TGTGCCAGCAGTTACTCGAACAGCCGCAAGGGGTACTTC
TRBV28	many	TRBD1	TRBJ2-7	CASRTGTETYEQYF	TGTGCCAGCAGGACCGGGACAGAAACCTACGAGCAGTACTTC
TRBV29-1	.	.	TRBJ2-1	CSGGGGPSYNEQFF	TGCAGCGGGGGCGGCGGCCCGTCCTACAATGAGCAGTTCTTC
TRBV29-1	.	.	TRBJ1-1	CSAAAGRAEAFF	TGCAGCGCCGCCGCGGGGAGGGCTGAAGCTTTCTTT
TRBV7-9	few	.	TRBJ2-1	CASSLSGKEFF	TGTGCCAGCAGCTTATCGGGGAAGGAGTTCTTC
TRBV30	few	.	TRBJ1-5	CAWSMGGVNQPQHF	TGTGCCTGGAGTATGGGAGGGGTGAATCAGCCCCAGCATTTT
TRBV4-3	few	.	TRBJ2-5	CASSQGAGLSQETQYF	TGCGCCAGCAGCCAAGGGGCCGGCCTTTCACAAGAGACCCAGTACTTC
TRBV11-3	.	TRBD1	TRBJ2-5	CASSLRGQGRRQETQYF	TGTGCCAGCAGCTTAAGGGGACAGGGGAGGCGGCAAGAGACCCAGTACTTC
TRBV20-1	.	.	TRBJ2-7	CSAKPLGVSYEQYF	TGCAGTGCTAAGCCCCTTGGGGTATCCTACGAGCAGTACTTC
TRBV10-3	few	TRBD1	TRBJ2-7	CAIRDRDIHEQYF	TGTGCCATCCGGGACAGGGACATCCACGAGCAGTACTTC
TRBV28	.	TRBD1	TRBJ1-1	CASSLPLTGTEAFF	TGTGCCAGCAGTTTACCCTTGACAGGGACTGAAGCTTTCTTT
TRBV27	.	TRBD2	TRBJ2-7	CACGERREGHEQYF	TGTGCTTGCGGGGAACGGCGGGAGGGCCACGAGCAGTACTTC
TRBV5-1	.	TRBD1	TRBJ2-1	CASSLGLRTGNGNEQFF	TGCGCCAGCAGCTTGGGTCTGAGGACAGGGAACGGGAATGAGCAGTTCTTC
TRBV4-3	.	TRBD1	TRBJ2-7	CASSQRQGASYEQYF	TGCGCCAGCAGCCAAAGACAGGGGGCTTCCTACGAGCAGTACTTC
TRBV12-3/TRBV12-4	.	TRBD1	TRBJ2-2	CASSSQGAETGELFF	TGTGCCAGCAGTTCCCAGGGGGCTGAGACCGGGGAGCTGTTTTTT
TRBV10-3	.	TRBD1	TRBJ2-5	CAISEGQEQYF	TGTGCCATCAGTGAGGGACAGGAGCAGTACTTC
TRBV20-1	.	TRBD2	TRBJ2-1	CSARTTSGADYNEQFF	TGCAGTGCTCGAACGACTAGCGGAGCTGACTACAATGAGCAGTTCTTC
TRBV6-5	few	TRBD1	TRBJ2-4	CASSSRQGNIQYF	TGTGCCAGCAGTTCGAGACAGGGAAACATTCAGTACTTC
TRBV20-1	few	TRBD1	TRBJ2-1	CSAVRQGADIWSYNEQFF	TGCAGTGCTGTTAGACAGGGGGCCGATATTTGGTCCTACAATGAGCAGTTCTTC
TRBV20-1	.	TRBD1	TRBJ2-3	CSARGLGGQEEDTQYF	TGCAGTGCTAGAGGACTAGGGGGACAGGAAGAGGATACGCAGTATTTT
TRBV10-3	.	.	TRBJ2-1	CAISESISRSYNEQFF	TGTGCCATCAGTGAGTCGATTAGCCGAAGTTACAATGAGCAGTTCTTC
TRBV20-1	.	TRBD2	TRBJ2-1	CSASSGTSNEQFF	TGCAGTGCTAGTTCCGGGACTAGCAATGAGCAGTTCTTC
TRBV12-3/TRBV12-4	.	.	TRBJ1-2	CASSSQARQYGYTF	TGTGCCAGCAGTTCCCAGGCCCGACAGTACGGCTACACCTTC
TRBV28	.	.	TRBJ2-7	CASSFGQGGSYEQYF	TGTGCCAGCAGTTTCGGCCAGGGTGGCTCCTACGAGCAGTACTTC
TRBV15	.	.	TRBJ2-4	CATSSLDPWGNIQYF	TGTGCCACCAGCTCCTTAGACCCATGGGGAAACATTCAGTACTTC
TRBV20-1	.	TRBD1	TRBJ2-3	CSASSRDRITDTQYF	TGCAGTGCTAGCTCCCGGGACAGGATCACAGATACGCAGTATTTT
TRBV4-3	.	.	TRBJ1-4	CASSQDTAATNEKLFF	TGCGCCAGCAGCCAAGACACAGCCGCAACTAATGAAAAACTGTTTTTT
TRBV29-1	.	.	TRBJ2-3	CSVTAGDTQYF	TGCAGCGTTACTGCCGGCGATACGCAGTATTTT
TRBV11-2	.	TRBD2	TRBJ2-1	CASSPGLAGLSSYNEQFF	TGTGCCAGCAGCCCGGGACTAGCGGGTCTCAGCTCCTACAATGAGCAGTTCTTC
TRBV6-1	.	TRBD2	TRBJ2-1	CASSPYFVVAGVYNEQFF	TGTGCCAGCAGTCCCTATTTCGTGGTAGCGGGAGTGTACAATGAGCAGTTCTTC
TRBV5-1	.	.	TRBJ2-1	CASSLRPAEGIWEQFF	TGCGCCAGCAGCTTGAGGCCAGCGGAAGGTATATGGGAGCAGTTCTTC
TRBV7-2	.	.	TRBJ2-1	CASSLVVRGDEQFF	TGTGCCAGCAGCTTAGTGGTACGAGGCGATGAGCAGTTCTTC
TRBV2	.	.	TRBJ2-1	CASSPSPQRNNEQFF	TGTGCCAGCAGCCCCAGCCCCCAGCGGAACAATGAGCAGTTCTTC
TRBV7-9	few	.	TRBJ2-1	CASSPPLKDEQFF	TGTGCCAGCAGCCCCCCATTGAAGGATGAGCAGTTCTTC
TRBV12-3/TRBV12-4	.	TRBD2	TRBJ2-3	CASRGLAGDGGTDTQYF	TGTGCCAGCCGGGGGCTAGCGGGAGATGGAGGCACAGATACGCAGTATTTT
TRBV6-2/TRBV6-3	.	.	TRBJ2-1	CASIPQGTTHNEQFF	TGTGCCAGCATCCCTCAAGGAACCACACACAATGAGCAGTTCTTC
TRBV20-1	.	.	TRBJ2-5	CSALRGAPNEQYF	TGCAGTGCTCTCCGTGGAGCACCCAATGAGCAGTACTTC
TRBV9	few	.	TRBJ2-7	CASSEGTPEQYF	TGTGCCAGCAGCGAGGGGACACCCGAGCAGTACTTC
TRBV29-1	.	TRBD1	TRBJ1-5	CSGGDSHGQPQHF	TGCAGCGGTGGGGACAGCCATGGGCAGCCCCAGCATTTT
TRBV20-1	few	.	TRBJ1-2	CSAMGGTNYGYTF	TGCAGTGCCATGGGGGGGACTAACTATGGCTACACCTTC
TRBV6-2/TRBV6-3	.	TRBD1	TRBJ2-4	CASRPQGANIQYF	TGTGCCAGCAGACCACAGGGGGCAAACATTCAGTACTTC
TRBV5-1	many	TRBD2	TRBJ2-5	CASSTGLAGGSQETQYF	TGCGCCAGCAGCACGGGACTAGCGGGAGGCAGCCAAGAGACCCAGTACTTC
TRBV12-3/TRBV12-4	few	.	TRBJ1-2	CASSPTTVSNYGYTF	TGTGCCAGCAGCCCAACGACGGTTTCGAACTATGGCTACACCTTC